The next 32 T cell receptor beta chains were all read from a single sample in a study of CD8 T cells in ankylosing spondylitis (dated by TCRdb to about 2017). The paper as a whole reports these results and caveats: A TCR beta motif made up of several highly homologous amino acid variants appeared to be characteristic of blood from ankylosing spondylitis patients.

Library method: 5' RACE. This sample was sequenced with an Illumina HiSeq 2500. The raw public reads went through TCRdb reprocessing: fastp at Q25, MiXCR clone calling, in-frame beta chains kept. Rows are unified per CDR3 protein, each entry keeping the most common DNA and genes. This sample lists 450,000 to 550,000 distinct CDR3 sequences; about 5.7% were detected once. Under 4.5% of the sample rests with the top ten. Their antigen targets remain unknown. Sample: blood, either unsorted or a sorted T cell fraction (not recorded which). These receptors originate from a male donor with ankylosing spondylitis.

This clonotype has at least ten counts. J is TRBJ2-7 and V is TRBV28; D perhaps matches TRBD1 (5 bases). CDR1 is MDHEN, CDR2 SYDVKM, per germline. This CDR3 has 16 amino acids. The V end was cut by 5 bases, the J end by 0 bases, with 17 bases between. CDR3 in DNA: TGTGCCAGCAGTCTATTGCTCAGGGCTCCCTCCTACGAGCAGTACTTC. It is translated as CASSLLLRAPSYEQYF.

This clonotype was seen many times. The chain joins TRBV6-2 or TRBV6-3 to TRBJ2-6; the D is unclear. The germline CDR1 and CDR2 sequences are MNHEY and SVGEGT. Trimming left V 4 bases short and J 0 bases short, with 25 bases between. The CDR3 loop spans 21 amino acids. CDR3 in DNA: TGTGCCAGCAGTTCTCGGTACGACCTGGTGACCCCCATCTCTGGGGCCAACGTCCTGACTTTC. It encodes CASSSRYDLVTPISGANVLTF.

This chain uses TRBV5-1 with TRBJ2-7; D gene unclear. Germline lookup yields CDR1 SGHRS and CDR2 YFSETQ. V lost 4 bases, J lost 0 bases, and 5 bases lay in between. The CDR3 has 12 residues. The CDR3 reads CASSALSYEQYF. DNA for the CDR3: TGCGCCAGCAGCGCACTCTCCTACGAGCAGTACTTC.

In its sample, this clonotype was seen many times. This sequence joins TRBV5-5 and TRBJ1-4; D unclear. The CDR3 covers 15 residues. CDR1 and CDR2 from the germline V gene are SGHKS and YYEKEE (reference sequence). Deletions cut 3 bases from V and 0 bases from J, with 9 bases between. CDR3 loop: CASSSASATNEKLFF. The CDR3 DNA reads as TGTGCCAGCAGCTCCGCCTCAGCAACTAATGAAAAACTGTTTTTT.

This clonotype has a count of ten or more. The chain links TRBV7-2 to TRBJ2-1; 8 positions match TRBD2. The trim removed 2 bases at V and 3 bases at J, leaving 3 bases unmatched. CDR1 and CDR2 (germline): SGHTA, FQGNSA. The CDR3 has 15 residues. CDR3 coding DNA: TGTGCCAGCAGCTTATTCGGGAGGGGCTACAATGAGCAGTTCTTC. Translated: CASSLFGRGYNEQFF.

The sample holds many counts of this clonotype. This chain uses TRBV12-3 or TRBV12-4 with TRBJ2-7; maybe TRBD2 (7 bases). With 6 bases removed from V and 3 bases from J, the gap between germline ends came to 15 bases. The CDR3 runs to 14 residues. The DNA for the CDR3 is TGTGCCAGCAGCTTGGCGGGGGCCGGCTACGAGCAGTACTTC. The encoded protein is CASSLAGAGYEQYF.

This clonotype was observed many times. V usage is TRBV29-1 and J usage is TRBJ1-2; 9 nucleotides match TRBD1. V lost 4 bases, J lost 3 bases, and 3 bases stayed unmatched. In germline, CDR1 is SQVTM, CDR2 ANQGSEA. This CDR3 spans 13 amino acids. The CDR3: CSVGTGEHYGYTF. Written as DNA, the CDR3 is TGCAGCGTTGGGACAGGGGAACACTATGGCTACACCTTC.

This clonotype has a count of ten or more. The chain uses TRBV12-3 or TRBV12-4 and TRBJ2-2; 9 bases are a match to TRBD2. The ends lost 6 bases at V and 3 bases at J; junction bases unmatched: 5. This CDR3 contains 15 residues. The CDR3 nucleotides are TGTGCCAGCAGGAGCGGGAGGATTTACACCGGGGAGCTGTTTTTT. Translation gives CASRSGRIYTGELFF.

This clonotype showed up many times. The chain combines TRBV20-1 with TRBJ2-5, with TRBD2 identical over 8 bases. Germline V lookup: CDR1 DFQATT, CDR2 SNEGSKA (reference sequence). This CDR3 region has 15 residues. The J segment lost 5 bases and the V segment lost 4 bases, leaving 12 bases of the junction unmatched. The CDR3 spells CSATSPGGPYETQYF. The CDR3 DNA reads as TGCAGTGCTACCTCCCCGGGGGGGCCATACGAGACCCAGTACTTC.

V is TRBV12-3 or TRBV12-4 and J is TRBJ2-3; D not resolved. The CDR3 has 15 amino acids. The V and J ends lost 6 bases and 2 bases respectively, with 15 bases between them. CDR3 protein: CASSTTSIFTDTQYF. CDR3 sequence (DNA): TGTGCCAGCAGCACTACGTCTATTTTCACAGATACGCAGTATTTT.

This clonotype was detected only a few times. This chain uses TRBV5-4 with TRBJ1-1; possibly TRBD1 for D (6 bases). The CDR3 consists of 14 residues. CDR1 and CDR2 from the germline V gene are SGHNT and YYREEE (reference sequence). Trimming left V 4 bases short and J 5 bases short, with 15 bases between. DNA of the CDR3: TGTGCCAGCAGCCAAACAGGGATCGGGACTGAAGCTTTCTTT. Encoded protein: CASSQTGIGTEAFF.

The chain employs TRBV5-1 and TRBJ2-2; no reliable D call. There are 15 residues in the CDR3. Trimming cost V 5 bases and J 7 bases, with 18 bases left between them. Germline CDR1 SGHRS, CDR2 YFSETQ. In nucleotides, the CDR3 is TGCGCCAGCAGGCTAGGCCCGCCGACGGGCGGGGAGCTGTTTTTT. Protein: CASRLGPPTGGELFF.

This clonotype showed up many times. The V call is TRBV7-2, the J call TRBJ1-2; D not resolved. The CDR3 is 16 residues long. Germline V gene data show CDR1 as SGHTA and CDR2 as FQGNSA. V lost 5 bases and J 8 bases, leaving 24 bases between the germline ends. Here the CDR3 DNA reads TGTGCCAGCAGCCTGGCAGTCGGCCCGTTCGGAGGAGGCTACACCTTC. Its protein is CASSLAVGPFGGGYTF.

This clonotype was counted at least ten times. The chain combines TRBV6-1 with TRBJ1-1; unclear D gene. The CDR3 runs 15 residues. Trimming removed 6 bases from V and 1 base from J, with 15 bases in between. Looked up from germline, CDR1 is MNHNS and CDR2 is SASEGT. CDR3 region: CASRATWARNTEAFF. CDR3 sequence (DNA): TGTGCCAGCAGAGCGACTTGGGCGCGGAACACTGAAGCTTTCTTT.

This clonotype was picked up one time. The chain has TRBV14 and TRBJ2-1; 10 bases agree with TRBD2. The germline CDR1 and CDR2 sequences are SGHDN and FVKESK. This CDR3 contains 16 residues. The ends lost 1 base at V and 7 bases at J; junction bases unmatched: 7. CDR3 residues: CASSQALAGVWNEQFF. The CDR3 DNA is TGTGCCAGCAGCCAAGCCCTAGCGGGAGTATGGAATGAGCAGTTCTTC.

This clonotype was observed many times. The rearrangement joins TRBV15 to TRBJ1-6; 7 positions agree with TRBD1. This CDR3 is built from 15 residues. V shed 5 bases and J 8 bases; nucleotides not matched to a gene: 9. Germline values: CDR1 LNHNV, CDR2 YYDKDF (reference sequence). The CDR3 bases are TGTGCCACCAGCCCTGAAACAGGGGAGGATTCACCCCTCCACTTT. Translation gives CATSPETGEDSPLHF.

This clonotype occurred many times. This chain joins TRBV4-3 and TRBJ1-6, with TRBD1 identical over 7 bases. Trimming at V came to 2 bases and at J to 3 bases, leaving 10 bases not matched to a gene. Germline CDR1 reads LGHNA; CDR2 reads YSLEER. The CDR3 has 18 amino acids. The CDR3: CASSQHADRTVYNSPLHF. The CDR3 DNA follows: TGCGCCAGCAGCCAACATGCGGACAGGACCGTCTATAATTCACCCCTCCACTTT.

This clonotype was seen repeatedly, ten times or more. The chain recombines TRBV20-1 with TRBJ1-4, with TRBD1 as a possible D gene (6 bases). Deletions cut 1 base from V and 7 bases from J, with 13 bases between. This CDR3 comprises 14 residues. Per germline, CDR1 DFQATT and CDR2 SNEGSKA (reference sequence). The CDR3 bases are TGCAGTGCTAGAGGGGGGGCTACCCTTGAAAAACTGTTTTTT. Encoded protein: CSARGGATLEKLFF.

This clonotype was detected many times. This chain's CDR3 is CASSLSKNEQYF. The CDR3 DNA follows: TGTGCCAGCAGTTTATCGAAAAACGAGCAGTACTTC. V usage is TRBV27 and J usage is TRBJ2-7; D gene unclear. Between the trimmed V and J ends, which lost 0 bases and 5 bases, there was a span of 5 bases. CDR3 size: 12 residues. From germline, CDR1 is MNHEY and CDR2 SMNVEV (reference sequence).

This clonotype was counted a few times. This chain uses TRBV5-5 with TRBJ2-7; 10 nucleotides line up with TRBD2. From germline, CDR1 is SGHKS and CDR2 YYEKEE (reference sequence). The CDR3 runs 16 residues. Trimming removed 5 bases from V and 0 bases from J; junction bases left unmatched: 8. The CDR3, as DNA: TGTGCCAGCAGGATTACTAGCGGGGTGAGCTCCTACGAGCAGTACTTC. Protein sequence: CASRITSGVSSYEQYF.

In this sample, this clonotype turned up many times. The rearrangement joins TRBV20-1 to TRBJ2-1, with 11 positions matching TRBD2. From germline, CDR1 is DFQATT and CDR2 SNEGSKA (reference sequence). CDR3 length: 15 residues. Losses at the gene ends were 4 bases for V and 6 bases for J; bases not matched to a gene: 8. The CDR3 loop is CSANPTSGIFNEQFF. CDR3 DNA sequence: TGCAGTGCTAACCCGACTAGCGGGATCTTCAATGAGCAGTTCTTC.

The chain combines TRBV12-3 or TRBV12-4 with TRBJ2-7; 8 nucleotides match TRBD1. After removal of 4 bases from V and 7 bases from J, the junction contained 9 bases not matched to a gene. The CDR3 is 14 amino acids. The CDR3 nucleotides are TGTGCCAGCAGTTCGGAGGACAGGGCGGGAGAGCAGTACTTC. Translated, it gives CASSSEDRAGEQYF.

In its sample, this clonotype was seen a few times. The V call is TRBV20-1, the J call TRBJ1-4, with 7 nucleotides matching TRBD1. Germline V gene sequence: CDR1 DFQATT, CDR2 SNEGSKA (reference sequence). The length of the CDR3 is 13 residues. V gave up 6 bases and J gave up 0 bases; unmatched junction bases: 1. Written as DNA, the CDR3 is TGCAGTGCGGGGACAGCAACTAATGAAAAACTGTTTTTT. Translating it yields CSAGTATNEKLFF.

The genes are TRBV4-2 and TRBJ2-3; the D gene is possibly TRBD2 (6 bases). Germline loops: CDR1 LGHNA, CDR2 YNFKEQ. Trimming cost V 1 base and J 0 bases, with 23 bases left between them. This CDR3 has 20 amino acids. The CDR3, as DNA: TGTGCCAGCAGCCAAGTCAGGCAGCGAGATAGGGGAGGTAGCACAGATACGCAGTATTTT. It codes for CASSQVRQRDRGGSTDTQYF.

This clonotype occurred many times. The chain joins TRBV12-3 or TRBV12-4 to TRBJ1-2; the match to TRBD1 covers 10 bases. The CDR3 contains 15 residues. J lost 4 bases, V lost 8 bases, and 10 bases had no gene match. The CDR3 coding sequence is TGTGCCAGCCGGCCCGGGACAGGGGTTAGCTATGGCTACACCTTC. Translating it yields CASRPGTGVSYGYTF.

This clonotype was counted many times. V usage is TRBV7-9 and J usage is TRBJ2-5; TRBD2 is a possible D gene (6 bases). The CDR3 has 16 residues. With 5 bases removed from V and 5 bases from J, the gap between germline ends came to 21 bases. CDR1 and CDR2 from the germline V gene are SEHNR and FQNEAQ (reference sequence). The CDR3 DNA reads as TGTGCCAGCAGCCCTTTTCATGGAGGGAAAGAGGAGACCCAGTACTTC. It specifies CASSPFHGGKEETQYF.

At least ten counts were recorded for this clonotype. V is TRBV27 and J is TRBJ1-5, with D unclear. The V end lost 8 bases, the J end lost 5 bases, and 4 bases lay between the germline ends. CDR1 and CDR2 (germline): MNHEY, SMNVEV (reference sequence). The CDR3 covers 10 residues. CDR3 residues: CASGHQPQHF. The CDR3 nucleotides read TGTGCCAGCGGGCATCAGCCCCAGCATTTT.

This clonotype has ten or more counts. This CDR3 is CAIRGQGDTEAFF. CDR3 DNA sequence: TGTGCCATCAGGGGACAGGGTGACACTGAAGCTTTCTTT. This chain joins TRBV10-3 and TRBJ1-1, with 9 bases that match TRBD1. With 6 bases clipped from V and 3 bases from J, the junction kept 2 bases outside the gene matches. The CDR3 has 13 residues. Germline CDR1 reads ENHRY; CDR2 reads SYGVKD.

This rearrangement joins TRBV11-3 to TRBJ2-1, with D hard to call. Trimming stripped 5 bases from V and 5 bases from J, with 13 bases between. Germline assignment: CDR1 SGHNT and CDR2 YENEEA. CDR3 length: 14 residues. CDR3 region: CASSLLKGNNEQFF. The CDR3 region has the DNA TGTGCCAGCAGCCTTTTAAAGGGTAACAATGAGCAGTTCTTC. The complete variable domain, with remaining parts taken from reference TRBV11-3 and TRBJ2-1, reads EAGVVQSPRYKIIEKKQPVAFWCNPISGHNTLYWYLQNLGQGPELLIRYENEEAVDDSQLPKDRFSAERLKGVDSTLKIQPAELGDSAVYLCASSLLKGNNEQFFGPGTRLTVL.

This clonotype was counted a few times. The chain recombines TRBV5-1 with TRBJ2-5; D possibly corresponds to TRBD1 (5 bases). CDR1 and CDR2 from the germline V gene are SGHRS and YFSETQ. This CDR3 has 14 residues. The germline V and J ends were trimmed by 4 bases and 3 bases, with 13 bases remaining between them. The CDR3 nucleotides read TGCGCCAGCAGCCCCCAGGGCAGTAAAGAGACCCAGTACTTC. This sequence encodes CASSPQGSKETQYF.

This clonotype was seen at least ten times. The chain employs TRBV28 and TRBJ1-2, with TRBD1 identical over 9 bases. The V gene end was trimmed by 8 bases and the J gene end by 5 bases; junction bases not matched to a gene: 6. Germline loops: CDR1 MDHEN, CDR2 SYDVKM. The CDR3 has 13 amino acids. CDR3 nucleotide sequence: TGTGCCAGCGTAATAGGGACAGGGTATGGCTACACCTTC. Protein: CASVIGTGYGYTF.

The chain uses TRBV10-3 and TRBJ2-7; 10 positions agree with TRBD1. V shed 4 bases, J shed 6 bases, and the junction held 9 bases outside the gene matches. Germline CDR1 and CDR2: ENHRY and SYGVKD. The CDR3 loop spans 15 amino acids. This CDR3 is CAISAAGTGAREQYF. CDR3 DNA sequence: TGTGCCATCAGTGCGGCCGGGACAGGGGCTCGCGAGCAGTACTTC.